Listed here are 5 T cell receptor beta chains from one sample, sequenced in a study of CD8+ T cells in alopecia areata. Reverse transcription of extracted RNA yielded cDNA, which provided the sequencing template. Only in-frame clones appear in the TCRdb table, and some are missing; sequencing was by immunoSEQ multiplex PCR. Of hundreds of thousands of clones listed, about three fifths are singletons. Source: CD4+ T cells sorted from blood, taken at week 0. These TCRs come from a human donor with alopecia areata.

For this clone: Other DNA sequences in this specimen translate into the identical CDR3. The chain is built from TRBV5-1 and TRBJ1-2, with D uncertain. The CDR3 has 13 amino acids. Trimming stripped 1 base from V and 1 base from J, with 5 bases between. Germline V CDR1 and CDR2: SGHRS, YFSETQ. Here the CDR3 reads CASSLRNNYGYTF. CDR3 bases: TGCGCCAGCAGCTTGCGGAATAACTATGGCTACACCTTC.

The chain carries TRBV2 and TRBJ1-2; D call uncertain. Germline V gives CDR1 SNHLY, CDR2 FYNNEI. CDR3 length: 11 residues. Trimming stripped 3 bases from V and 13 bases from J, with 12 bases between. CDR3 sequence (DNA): TGTGCCAGCAGTGAGAACATCGAAATCACCTTC. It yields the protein CASSENIEITF.

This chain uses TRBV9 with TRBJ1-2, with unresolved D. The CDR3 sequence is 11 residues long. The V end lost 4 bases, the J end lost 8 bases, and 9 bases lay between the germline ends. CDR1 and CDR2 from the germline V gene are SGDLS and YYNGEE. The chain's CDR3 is CASSSTGGYTF. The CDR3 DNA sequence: TGTGCCAGCAGCTCGACGGGCGGCTACACCTTC. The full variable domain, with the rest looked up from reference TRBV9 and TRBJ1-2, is DSGVTQTPKHLITATGQRVTLRCSPRSGDLSVYWYQQSLDQGLQFLIQYYNGEERAKGNILERFSAQQFPDLHSELNLSSLELGDSALYFCASSSTGGYTFGSGTRLTVV.

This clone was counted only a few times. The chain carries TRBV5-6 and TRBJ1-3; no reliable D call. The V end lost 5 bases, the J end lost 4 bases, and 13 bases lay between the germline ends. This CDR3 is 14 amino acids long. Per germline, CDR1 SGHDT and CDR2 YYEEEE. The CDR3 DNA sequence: TGTGCCAGCAGACGGACCGGAAGGGGAAACACCATATATTTT. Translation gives CASRRTGRGNTIYF.

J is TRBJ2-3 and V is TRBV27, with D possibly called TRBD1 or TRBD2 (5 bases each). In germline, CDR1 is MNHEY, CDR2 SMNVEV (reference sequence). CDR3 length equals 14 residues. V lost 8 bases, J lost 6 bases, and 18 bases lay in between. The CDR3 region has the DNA TGTGCCAGCCGCTTTGGGGCAGGGACCGATACGCAGTATTTT. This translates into CASRFGAGTDTQYF.